The 19 T cell receptor beta chains below were found in one sample sequenced in a study of identical twins. One entry per CDR3 protein, called by TCRdb with MiXCR from the 5' RACE reads. The table shows approximately 190,000 distinct CDR3 sequences, with roughly 15% occurring only once. The same data also went into a second study, on T cells expressing NK-cell markers.

Source material: CD8+ T cells sorted from blood. The receptors derive from a woman aged 18-29 years in good health.

The V call is TRBV6-1, the J call TRBJ1-5; D call uncertain. Germline V CDR1 and CDR2: MNHNS, SASEGT. The CDR3 extends over 16 amino acids. Trimming stripped 8 bases from V and 0 bases from J, with 17 bases between. CDR3 residues: CASAGLREGSNQPQHF. CDR3 bases: TGTGCCAGCGCAGGCCTCCGGGAGGGTAGCAATCAGCCCCAGCATTTT.

CDR3 coding DNA: TGCAGCGTCGACGGGACTAGCGGAGCCTACGAGCAGTACTTC. It is translated as CSVDGTSGAYEQYF. The chain combines TRBV29-1 with TRBJ2-7; 11 bases line up with TRBD2. Germline CDR1 reads SQVTM; CDR2 reads ANQGSEA. Trimming cost V 6 bases and J 2 bases; bases outside gene matches: 6. The CDR3 is 14 residues long.

The chain is built from TRBV5-5 and TRBJ2-1, with 9 bases identical to TRBD2. V was clipped by 0 bases and J by 4 bases; unmatched bases: 8. The CDR3 has 17 amino acids. The germline CDR1 and CDR2 sequences are SGHKS and YYEKEE (reference sequence). As DNA, the CDR3 is TGTGCCAGCAGCTTGGCCCCGACTAGCGGATTGTACAATGAGCAGTTCTTC. This encodes CASSLAPTSGLYNEQFF.

The chain recombines TRBV7-9 with TRBJ2-1, with 10 nucleotides matching TRBD2. Germline V gene lookup returns CDR1 SEHNR and CDR2 FQNEAQ (reference sequence). CDR3 length: 17 amino acids. With 0 bases clipped from V and 6 bases from J, the junction kept 8 bases outside the gene matches. This CDR3 is CASSLAWPSGSLNEQFF. CDR3 sequence (DNA): TGTGCCAGCAGCTTAGCATGGCCTAGCGGGAGTCTCAATGAGCAGTTCTTC.

This clonotype was observed a handful of times. V usage is TRBV12-3 or TRBV12-4 and J usage is TRBJ2-3; tentative D call: TRBD2 (5 bases). CDR3 length: 13 residues. The V and J ends lost 6 bases and 8 bases respectively, with 15 bases between them. CDR3 region: CASSPSWERTQYF. CDR3 sequence (DNA): TGTGCCAGCAGCCCTTCCTGGGAGCGTACGCAGTATTTT.

This clonotype appeared a few times. The chain has TRBV20-1 and TRBJ2-7, with D possibly being TRBD2 (6 bases). The CDR3 sequence is 15 residues long. V gave up 0 bases and J gave up 4 bases, with 16 bases separating them. Per germline, CDR1 DFQATT and CDR2 SNEGSKA (reference sequence). CDR3 nucleotide sequence: TGCAGTGCTAGAGAGGGGGGTCGGGGAGCATACGAGCAGTACTTC. Its protein product is CSAREGGRGAYEQYF.

Here the CDR3 reads CASSYSELGETQYF. CDR3 coding DNA: TGTGCCAGCAGTTACTCCGAACTGGGGGAGACCCAGTACTTC. The chain carries TRBV6-5 and TRBJ2-5; D is unclear. Germline V gene data show CDR1 as MNHEY and CDR2 as SVGAGI. There are 14 residues in the CDR3. V was trimmed by 0 bases and J by 5 bases, leaving 10 bases between them.

The chain recombines TRBV6-4 with TRBJ2-5; D is ambiguous. Trimming removed 5 bases at V and 2 bases at J, with 12 bases between. The CDR3 contains 14 residues. Germline V lookup: CDR1 MRHNA, CDR2 SNTAGT. CDR3 protein: CASSNTSGQETQYF. The DNA for the CDR3 is TGTGCCAGCAGTAACACGTCCGGTCAAGAGACCCAGTACTTC.

The rearrangement links TRBV7-9 to TRBJ2-3, with a tentative D call TRBD2 (5 bases). CDR1 is SEHNR, CDR2 FQNEAQ, per germline (reference sequence). This CDR3 is 15 amino acids long. V was clipped by 4 bases and J by 7 bases, with 18 bases between them. CDR3 residues: CASSSPRGVSHTQYF. Here the CDR3 DNA reads TGTGCCAGCAGCTCCCCCCGGGGAGTTTCCCATACGCAGTATTTT.

There are a few counts of this clonotype. The rearrangement joins TRBV12-3 or TRBV12-4 to TRBJ2-1; D possibly corresponds to TRBD1 (5 bases). The CDR3 length is 14 residues. Trimming left V 3 bases short and J 2 bases short, with 8 bases between. The CDR3 coding sequence is TGTGCCAGCAGTTTCTCGACAGCCTACAATGAGCAGTTCTTC. Translating it yields CASSFSTAYNEQFF.

This rearrangement joins TRBV7-9 to TRBJ2-1, with TRBD2 matching over 8 bases. Germline CDR1 and CDR2: SEHNR and FQNEAQ (reference sequence). CDR3 length: 14 residues. With 5 bases clipped from V and 5 bases from J, the junction kept 5 bases outside the gene matches. CDR3 protein: CASSTSGGDNEQFF. The CDR3 DNA is TGTGCCAGCAGCACAAGCGGGGGAGACAATGAGCAGTTCTTC. Using reference TRBV7-9 and TRBJ2-1 for the parts outside the CDR3, the full variable domain is DTGVSQNPRHKITKRGQNVTFRCDPISEHNRLYWYRQTLGQGPEFLTYFQNEAQLEKSRLLSDRFSAERPKGSFSTLEIQRTEQGDSAMYLCASSTSGGDNEQFFGPGTRLTVL.

This chain connects TRBV12-3 or TRBV12-4 to TRBJ2-3; 15 bases agree with TRBD2. V shed 3 bases and J 6 bases; nucleotides not matched to a gene: 4. The CDR3 loop spans 16 amino acids. CDR3 coding DNA: TGTGCCAGCAGTTTTGGACTAGCGGGAGGGAGCGATACGCAGTATTTT. This translates into CASSFGLAGGSDTQYF.

The J gene is TRBJ2-1, the V gene TRBV3-1, with D possibly TRBD2 on 5 matching bases. Trimming left V 1 base short and J 3 bases short, with 7 bases between. CDR3 length equals 14 residues. CDR1 is LGHDT, CDR2 YNNKEL, per germline (reference sequence). This chain's CDR3 is CASSQGTYYNEQFF. In DNA, the CDR3 is TGTGCCAGCAGCCAAGGGACTTACTACAATGAGCAGTTCTTC.

The V and J genes are TRBV7-9 and TRBJ2-5; no clear D. Germline V gene data show CDR1 as SEHNR and CDR2 as FQNEAQ (reference sequence). V lost 3 bases, J lost 5 bases, and 7 bases lay in between. The CDR3 totals 12 residues. For the CDR3, the DNA is TGTGCCAGCAGCTTTACACCGGAGACCCAGTACTTC. Amino acids: CASSFTPETQYF.

Here the CDR3 reads CASRQGRETRHGYTF. CDR3 coding DNA: TGTGCCAGCAGACAAGGGAGAGAGACGCGGCATGGCTACACCTTC. This chain joins TRBV5-6 and TRBJ1-2; D not resolved. This CDR3 contains 15 residues. CDR1 SGHDT and CDR2 YYEEEE come from the germline V gene. Trimming removed 5 bases from V and 6 bases from J, with 20 bases in between.

Points on this clonotype: One end of the junction fails to match germline, which may point to a read error. The chain uses TRBV6-1 and TRBJ1-2, with a possible D match to TRBD1 (6 bases). The germline gives CDR1 MNHNS, CDR2 SASEGT. The CDR3 contains 15 residues. The CDR3: CASCEGVKKDYGYTF. The CDR3, as DNA: TGTGCCAGCTGTGAGGGGGTCAAAAAGGACTATGGCTACACCTTC.

This clonotype was seen only a few times. The CDR3 sequence is CASSVGGSWYQETQYF. The CDR3 DNA sequence: TGTGCCAGCAGCGTAGGGGGAAGTTGGTACCAAGAGACCCAGTACTTC. The chain joins TRBV9 to TRBJ2-5; D is unclear. The germline CDR1 and CDR2 sequences are SGDLS and YYNGEE. The CDR3 loop spans 16 amino acids. Trimming left V 0 bases short and J 0 bases short, with 12 bases between.

This chain connects TRBV30 to TRBJ2-5; 8 bases align to TRBD2. From germline, CDR1 is GTSNPN and CDR2 SVGIG (reference sequence). The CDR3 loop spans 16 amino acids. Trimming cost V 0 bases and J 4 bases; bases outside gene matches: 10. CDR3 nucleotide sequence: TGTGCCTGGAGTGTTACGTCAGCGGGAGAGGGAGAGACCCAGTACTTC. Translation: CAWSVTSAGEGETQYF. The whole variable domain, filled in from reference TRBV30 and TRBJ2-5, reads SQTIHQWPATLVQPVGSPLSLECTVEGTSNPNLYWYRQAAGRGLQLLFYSVGIGQISSEVPQNLSASRPQDRQFILSSKKLLLSDSGFYLCAWSVTSAGEGETQYFGPGTRLLVL.

Many counts were recorded for this clonotype. The rearrangement uses TRBV9 and TRBJ1-1, with unresolved D. The CDR3 is made up of 12 amino acids. V lost 0 bases and J 8 bases, leaving 8 bases between the germline ends. The germline gives CDR1 SGDLS, CDR2 YYNGEE. CDR3 sequence: CASSVVWGEAFF. CDR3 in DNA: TGTGCCAGCAGCGTAGTATGGGGAGAAGCTTTCTTT.